Here is one T cell receptor beta chain with its context. Its antigen is still unknown. Sequencing targeted expressed TCRB transcripts, as all isolated RNA had been reverse transcribed. Each sample of naive, central memory or regulatory T cells had, on average, about 3.57 million reads. Profiling relied on immunoSEQ multiplex PCR, and the TCRdb table lists in-frame clones only, not all of them. The profile shows almost 250,000 clones, 13% to 15% of them singletons. The data originate from a study of beta chain features in type 1 diabetes. Broader study findings: Within each of all four CD4+ subsets, Type 1 diabetes patients had TCRB CDR3s that were moderately but significantly shorter. HLA influence on TCRB rearrangement stayed unresolved here.

Central memory, naive, regulatory and stem cell-like memory CD4+ cells were sorted by CD45RO/CCR7/CD25/CD127/CD95/CD27. The origin of this receptor is a woman aged 40 to 55 in good health. The sample comprised naive CD4+ T cells from blood.

As DNA, the CDR3 is TGTGCCAGCAGTCACGGGATCTCCAAGCTGGATACGCAGTATTTT. It specifies CASSHGISKLDTQYF. V gene TRBV6-6 combines with J gene TRBJ2-3; TRBD2 might be the D (5 bases). Trimming removed 5 bases at V and 6 bases at J, with 18 bases between. The CDR3 covers 15 residues. The germline gives CDR1 MNHNY, CDR2 SVGAGI (reference sequence).